These 21 T cell receptor beta chains share one sample of origin, sequenced in a study of T cells after yellow fever vaccination. TCRdb fed the 5' RACE reads into MiXCR, producing one record per CDR3 protein. The table has 600,000 to 750,000 distinct CDR3 sequences, about 12% seen once. Here the sequenced sample was PBMCs, taken on the day of the yellow fever booster vaccination. The receptors stem from a man aged 25 to 45 who received the YFV17D yellow fever vaccine.

The chain recombines TRBV24-1 with TRBJ2-6; 12 bases are shared with TRBD1. The V segment lost 4 bases and the J segment 4 bases; nucleotides outside the gene matches: 7. The CDR3 has 18 residues. Germline V gives CDR1 KGHDR, CDR2 SFDVKD. The CDR3 DNA follows: TGTGCCACCAGTGACCGCGGGACAGGGGGCAAAGGGGCCAACGTCCTGACTTTC. Its translation is CATSDRGTGGKGANVLTF.

This clonotype was seen at least ten times. V gene TRBV12-3 or TRBV12-4 combines with J gene TRBJ2-4; D remains ambiguous. The CDR3 length is 13 residues. V was pared by 5 bases and J by 6 bases, with 11 bases between. The CDR3 nucleotides read TGTGCCAGCAGTCCCAATTCGGGAAACATTCAGTACTTC. This translates into CASSPNSGNIQYF.

The gene calls are TRBV24-1 and TRBJ2-5; TRBD2 is a possible D gene (5 bases). The V end lost 5 bases, the J end lost 2 bases, and 5 bases lay between the germline ends. The CDR3 is made up of 12 amino acids. CDR1 is KGHDR and CDR2 is SFDVKD in the germline V gene. In DNA form, the CDR3 reads TGTGCCACCAGTGCGGGACAAGAGACCCAGTACTTC. Protein: CATSAGQETQYF.

This clonotype was seen only a few times. This chain uses TRBV7-2 with TRBJ2-1, with D tentatively TRBD1 (6 bases). The CDR3 consists of 15 residues. Trimming took 2 bases from V and 4 from J, leaving 12 bases between them. Germline CDR1 is SGHTA and CDR2 is FQGNSA. The CDR3 here is CASSLSGVPYNEQFF. The CDR3 DNA sequence: TGTGCCAGCAGCTTATCAGGGGTTCCTTACAATGAGCAGTTCTTC.

The rearrangement joins TRBV6-1 to TRBJ1-4, with D possibly being TRBD1 (5 bases). CDR1 and CDR2 (germline): MNHNS, SASEGT. The CDR3 extends over 15 amino acids. Trimming removed 6 bases from V and 1 base from J, with 12 bases in between. CDR3 sequence: CASRTHRITNEKLFF. CDR3 nucleotides: TGTGCCAGCAGAACACACAGGATAACTAATGAAAAACTGTTTTTT.

This clonotype was counted ten times or more. The V gene is TRBV20-1, the J gene TRBJ2-5; D not certain. This CDR3 contains 11 residues. Per the germline V gene, CDR1 is DFQATT and CDR2 is SNEGSKA (reference sequence). Trimming took off 4 bases at V and 1 base at J, with 4 bases between the two ends. DNA of the CDR3: TGCAGTGCTATCCCCCAAGAGACCCAGTACTTC. Translation gives CSAIPQETQYF.

J is TRBJ1-5 and V is TRBV4-3; 7 bases fit TRBD1. Germline CDR1 and CDR2: LGHNA and YSLEER. This CDR3 is built from 15 residues. V gave up 5 bases and J gave up 3 bases; unmatched junction bases: 7. The CDR3 loop is CASSVKGGPNQPQHF. In DNA, the CDR3 is TGCGCCAGCAGCGTGAAAGGGGGCCCCAATCAGCCCCAGCATTTT.

This clonotype was counted many times. The genes are TRBV11-2 and TRBJ2-7; the D gene is possibly TRBD2 (5 bases). The CDR3 totals 16 residues. V lost 2 bases, J lost 4 bases, and 18 bases lay in between. Germline V gives CDR1 SGHAT, CDR2 FQNNGV. The CDR3 DNA reads as TGTGCCAGCAGCTTATACTCCTCGTCCAGCGGTTACGAGCAGTACTTC. It encodes CASSLYSSSSGYEQYF.

This clonotype appeared a few times. This chain links TRBV29-1 with TRBJ2-1; TRBD1 matches at 9 bases. The CDR3 length is 13 residues. The germline V gene encodes CDR1 SQVTM and CDR2 ANQGSEA. V was pared by 6 bases and J by 7 bases, with 7 bases of the junction left unmatched. The CDR3 spells CSVQGQGRNEQFF. CDR3 DNA sequence: TGCAGCGTGCAGGGACAGGGAAGGAATGAGCAGTTCTTC.

This clonotype has more than one count but fewer than ten. The chain recombines TRBV20-1 with TRBJ1-1; D call uncertain. Looked up from germline, CDR1 is DFQATT and CDR2 is SNEGSKA (reference sequence). Trimming cost V 3 bases and J 0 bases, with 11 bases left between them. This CDR3 region has 14 residues. CDR3 sequence: CSARGQAMNTEAFF. CDR3 in DNA: TGCAGTGCTAGGGGCCAGGCCATGAACACTGAAGCTTTCTTT.

The chain couples TRBV6-1 to TRBJ2-7; tentatively, D is TRBD1 (6 bases). Germline loops: CDR1 MNHNS, CDR2 SASEGT. V was shortened by 6 bases and J by 0 bases, with 12 bases between the two germline ends. The CDR3 extends over 14 amino acids. CDR3 bases: TGTGCCAGCAGAGACGACAGGTACTCCTACGAGCAGTACTTC. It codes for CASRDDRYSYEQYF.

The sample holds a few counts of this clonotype. The gene calls are TRBV9 and TRBJ2-1; D possibly corresponds to TRBD2 (5 bases). CDR3 length equals 14 residues. V dropped 0 bases and J dropped 4 bases, with 8 bases sitting between them. CDR1 is SGDLS, CDR2 YYNGEE, per germline. The CDR3 nucleotides read TGTGCCAGCAGCGTAGCGGGAACGTACAATGAGCAGTTCTTC. Protein sequence: CASSVAGTYNEQFF.

The rearrangement uses TRBV15 and TRBJ1-1, with TRBD1 matching over 8 bases. CDR3 size: 14 residues. CDR1 is LNHNV and CDR2 is YYDKDF in the germline V gene (reference sequence). J was trimmed by 4 bases and V by 6 bases; bases with no gene match: 7. In DNA, the CDR3 is TGTGCCACCAGAGGGACAGGAGAGGCCACTGAAGCTTTCTTT. It yields the protein CATRGTGEATEAFF. Using reference TRBV15 and TRBJ1-1 for the parts outside the CDR3, the full variable domain is DAMVIQNPRYQVTQFGKPVTLSCSQTLNHNVMYWYQQKSSQAPKLLFHYYDKDFNNEADTPDNFQSRRPNTSFCFLDIRSPGLGDTAMYLCATRGTGEATEAFFGQGTRLTVV.

The chain combines TRBV7-9 with TRBJ2-7; D could derive from TRBD1 or TRBD2 (5 bases each). V dropped 7 bases and J dropped 5 bases, with 18 bases sitting between them. Germline loops: CDR1 SEHNR, CDR2 FQNEAQ (reference sequence). The CDR3 covers 14 residues. CDR3 loop: CASTLRGSIHEQYF. DNA of the CDR3: TGTGCCAGCACCCTCCGGGGCTCTATCCACGAGCAGTACTTC.

This clonotype was counted a few times. The chain uses TRBV6-1 and TRBJ2-5, with TRBD2 matching over 7 bases. J was trimmed by 4 bases and V by 9 bases; bases with no gene match: 14. This CDR3 has 15 amino acids. Germline loops: CDR1 MNHNS, CDR2 SASEGT. CDR3 in amino acids: CASRWEGGPRETQYF. The CDR3 nucleotides are TGTGCCAGTAGATGGGAGGGAGGGCCACGAGAGACCCAGTACTTC.

The genes are TRBV12-3 or TRBV12-4 and TRBJ2-3, with D unresolved. V shed 3 bases and J shed 4 bases, with 11 bases lying between them. The CDR3 sequence is 14 residues long. The CDR3 loop reads CASSFSVGADTQYF. The CDR3 DNA sequence: TGTGCCAGCAGTTTTTCCGTCGGCGCAGATACGCAGTATTTT.

The chain uses TRBV7-8 and TRBJ2-1; the match to TRBD2 covers 12 bases. The trim removed 5 bases at V and 10 bases at J, leaving 9 bases unmatched. Germline V gene lookup returns CDR1 SGHVS and CDR2 FQNEAQ. This CDR3 is built from 15 residues. The CDR3 bases are TGTGCCAGCAGCACTGCTGGGACTAGCGGGTGGGAGCAGTTCTTC. It codes for CASSTAGTSGWEQFF.

The table lists this clonotype with a few counts. This chain links TRBV6-5 with TRBJ2-5; 8 nucleotides line up with TRBD2. Germline CDR1 and CDR2: MNHEY and SVGAGI. Trimming took 3 bases from V and 4 from J; bases not matched to a gene: 4. There are 14 residues in the CDR3. The CDR3 DNA is TGTGCCAGCAGTTATGCGGGAGGACGAGAGACCCAGTACTTC. This gives the protein CASSYAGGRETQYF.

This clonotype was seen more than once but under ten times. V gene TRBV5-1 combines with J gene TRBJ2-7; D is perhaps TRBD2 (6 bases). Germline CDR1 reads SGHRS; CDR2 reads YFSETQ. The CDR3 has 16 amino acids. The ends were cut back, 4 bases at V and 0 bases at J, with 17 bases in the middle. This chain's CDR3 is CASSRGGTASSYEQYF. Written as DNA, the CDR3 is TGCGCCAGCAGCCGAGGAGGGACTGCGAGCTCCTACGAGCAGTACTTC.

This clonotype was seen a few times. V usage is TRBV5-6 and J usage is TRBJ2-2, with no clear D. Trimming cost V 3 bases and J 6 bases, with 9 bases left between them. CDR1 is SGHDT, CDR2 YYEEEE, per germline. CDR3 size: 13 residues. The CDR3 loop is CASSYPGPGELFF. DNA of the CDR3: TGTGCCAGCAGCTATCCGGGCCCCGGGGAGCTGTTTTTT.

The table lists this clonotype with many counts. This chain links TRBV7-9 with TRBJ1-4, with TRBD1 matching 8 bases. Germline values: CDR1 SEHNR, CDR2 FQNEAQ (reference sequence). This CDR3 spans 15 amino acids. V trimming: 5 bases; J trimming: 7 bases; junction bases outside the gene matches: 9. The CDR3 DNA follows: TGTGCCAGCAGCCGCGACAGGGGTCAGGGTGAAAAACTGTTTTTT. Translation: CASSRDRGQGEKLFF. Full variable domain (rest looked up from reference TRBV7-9 and TRBJ1-4): DTGVSQNPRHKITKRGQNVTFRCDPISEHNRLYWYRQTLGQGPEFLTYFQNEAQLEKSRLLSDRFSAERPKGSFSTLEIQRTEQGDSAMYLCASSRDRGQGEKLFFGSGTQLSVL.